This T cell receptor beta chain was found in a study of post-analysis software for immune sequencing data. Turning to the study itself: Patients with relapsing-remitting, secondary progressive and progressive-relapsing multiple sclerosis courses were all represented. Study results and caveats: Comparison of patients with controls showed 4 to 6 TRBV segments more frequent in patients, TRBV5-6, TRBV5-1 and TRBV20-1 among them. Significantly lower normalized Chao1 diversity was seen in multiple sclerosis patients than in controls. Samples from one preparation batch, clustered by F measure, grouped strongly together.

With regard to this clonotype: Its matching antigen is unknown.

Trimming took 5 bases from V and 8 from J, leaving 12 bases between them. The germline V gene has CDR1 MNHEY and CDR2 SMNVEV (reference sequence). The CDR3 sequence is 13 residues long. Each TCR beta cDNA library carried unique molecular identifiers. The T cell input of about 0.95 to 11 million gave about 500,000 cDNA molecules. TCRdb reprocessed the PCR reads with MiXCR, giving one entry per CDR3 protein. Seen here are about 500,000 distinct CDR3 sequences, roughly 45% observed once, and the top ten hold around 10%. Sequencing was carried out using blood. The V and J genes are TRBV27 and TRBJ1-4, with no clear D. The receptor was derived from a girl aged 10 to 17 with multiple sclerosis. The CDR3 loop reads CASSGQAREKLFF. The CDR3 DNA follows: TGTGCCAGCAGTGGGCAGGCACGCGAAAAACTGTTTTTT.